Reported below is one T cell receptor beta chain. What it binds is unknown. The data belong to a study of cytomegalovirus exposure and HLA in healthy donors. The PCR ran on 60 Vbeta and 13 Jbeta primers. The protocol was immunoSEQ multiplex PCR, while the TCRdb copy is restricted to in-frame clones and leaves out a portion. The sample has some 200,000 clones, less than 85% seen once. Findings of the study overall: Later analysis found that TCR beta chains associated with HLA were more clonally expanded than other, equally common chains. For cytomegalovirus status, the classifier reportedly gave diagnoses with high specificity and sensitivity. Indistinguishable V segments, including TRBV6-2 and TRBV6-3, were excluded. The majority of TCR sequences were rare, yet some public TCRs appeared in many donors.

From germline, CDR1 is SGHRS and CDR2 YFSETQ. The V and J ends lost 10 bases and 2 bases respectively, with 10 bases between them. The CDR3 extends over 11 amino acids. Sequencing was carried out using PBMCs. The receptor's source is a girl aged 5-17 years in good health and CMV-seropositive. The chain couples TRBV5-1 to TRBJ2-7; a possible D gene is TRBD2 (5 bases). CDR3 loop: CARDGAYEQYF. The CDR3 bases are TGCGCCCGCGACGGGGCCTACGAGCAGTACTTC.